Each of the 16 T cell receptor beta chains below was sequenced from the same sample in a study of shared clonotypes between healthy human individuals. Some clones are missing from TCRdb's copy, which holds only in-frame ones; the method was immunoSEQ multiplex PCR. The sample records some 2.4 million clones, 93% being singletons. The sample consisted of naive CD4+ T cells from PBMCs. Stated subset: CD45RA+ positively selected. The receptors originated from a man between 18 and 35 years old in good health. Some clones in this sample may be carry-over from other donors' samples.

In DNA form, the CDR3 reads TGCGCCAGCAGCCGCGGACTAGCCGAAGAGCAGTACTTC. Translating it yields CASSRGLAEEQYF. J is TRBJ2-7 and V is TRBV10-1; TRBD2 matches 8 bases. Germline lookup yields CDR1 WNHNN and CDR2 SYGVQD (reference sequence). J gave up 7 bases and V 6 bases, and 8 bases lay outside the gene matches. The CDR3 is 13 amino acids.

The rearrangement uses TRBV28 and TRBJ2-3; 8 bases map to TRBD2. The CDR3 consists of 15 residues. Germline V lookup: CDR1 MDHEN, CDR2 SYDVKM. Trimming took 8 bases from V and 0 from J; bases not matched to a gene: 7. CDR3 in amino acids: CASGTSGYSTDTQYF. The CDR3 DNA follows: TGTGCCAGCGGAACTAGCGGCTATAGCACAGATACGCAGTATTTT.

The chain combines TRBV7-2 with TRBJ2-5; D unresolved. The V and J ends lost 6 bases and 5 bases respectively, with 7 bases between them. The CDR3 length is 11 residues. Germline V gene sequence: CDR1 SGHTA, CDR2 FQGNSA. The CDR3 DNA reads TGTGCCAGCAGTATCCGGGAGACCCAGTACTTC. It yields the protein CASSIRETQYF.

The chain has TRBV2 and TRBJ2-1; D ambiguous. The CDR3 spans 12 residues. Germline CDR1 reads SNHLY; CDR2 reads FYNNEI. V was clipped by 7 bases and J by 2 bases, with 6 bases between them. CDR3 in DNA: TGTGCCAGCAACTGGCCCTACAATGAGCAGTTCTTC. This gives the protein CASNWPYNEQFF.

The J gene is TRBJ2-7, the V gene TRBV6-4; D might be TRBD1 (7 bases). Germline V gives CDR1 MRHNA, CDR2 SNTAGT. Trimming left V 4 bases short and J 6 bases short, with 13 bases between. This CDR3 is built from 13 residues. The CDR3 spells CASSADREAEQYF. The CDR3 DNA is TGTGCCAGCAGTGCTGACAGGGAGGCCGAGCAGTACTTC.

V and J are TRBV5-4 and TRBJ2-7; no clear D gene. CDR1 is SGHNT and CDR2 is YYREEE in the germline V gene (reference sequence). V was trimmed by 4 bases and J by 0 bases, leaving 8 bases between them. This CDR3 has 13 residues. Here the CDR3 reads CASSRDPSYEQYF. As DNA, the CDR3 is TGTGCCAGCAGCCGCGATCCCTCCTACGAGCAGTACTTC. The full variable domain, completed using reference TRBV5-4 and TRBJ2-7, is ETGVTQSPTHLIKTRGQQVTLRCSSQSGHNTVSWYQQALGQGPQFIFQYYREEENGRGNFPPRFSGLQFPNYSSELNVNALELDDSALYLCASSRDPSYEQYFGPGTRLTVT.

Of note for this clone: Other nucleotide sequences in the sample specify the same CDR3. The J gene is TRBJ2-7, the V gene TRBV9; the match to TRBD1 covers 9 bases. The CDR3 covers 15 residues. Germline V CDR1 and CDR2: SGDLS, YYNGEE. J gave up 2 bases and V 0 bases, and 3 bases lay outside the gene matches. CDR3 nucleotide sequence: TGTGCCAGCAGCGTAGGCGGGACAGGGACCTACGAGCAGTACTTC. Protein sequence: CASSVGGTGTYEQYF.

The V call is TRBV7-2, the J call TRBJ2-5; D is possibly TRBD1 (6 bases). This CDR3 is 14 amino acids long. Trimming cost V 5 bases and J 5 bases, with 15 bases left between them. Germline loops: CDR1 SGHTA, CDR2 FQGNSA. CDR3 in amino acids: CASSPVQGRETQYF. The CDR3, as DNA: TGTGCCAGCAGCCCGGTACAGGGTCGGGAGACCCAGTACTTC.

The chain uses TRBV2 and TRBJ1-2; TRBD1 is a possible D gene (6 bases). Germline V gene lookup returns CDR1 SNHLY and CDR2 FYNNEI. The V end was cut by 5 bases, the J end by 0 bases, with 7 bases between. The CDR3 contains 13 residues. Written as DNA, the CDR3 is TGTGCCAGCAGTTGGACAGCTAACTATGGCTACACCTTC. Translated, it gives CASSWTANYGYTF.

CDR3 nucleotide sequence: TGTGCCAGCAGTTACTCTTGGTTCCGCGGAAACACCATATATTTT. Residues: CASSYSWFRGNTIYF. The J gene is TRBJ1-3, the V gene TRBV6-5; D is uncertain. CDR1 is MNHEY and CDR2 is SVGAGI in the germline V gene. V was pared by 0 bases and J by 4 bases, with 10 bases between. The CDR3 loop spans 15 amino acids.

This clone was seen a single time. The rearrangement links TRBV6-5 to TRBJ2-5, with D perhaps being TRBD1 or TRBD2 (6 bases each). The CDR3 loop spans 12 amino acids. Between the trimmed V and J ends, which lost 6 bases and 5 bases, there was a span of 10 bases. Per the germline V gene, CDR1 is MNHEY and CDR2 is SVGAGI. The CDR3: CASSGGGETQYF. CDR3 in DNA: TGTGCCAGCAGCGGGGGCGGGGAGACCCAGTACTTC.

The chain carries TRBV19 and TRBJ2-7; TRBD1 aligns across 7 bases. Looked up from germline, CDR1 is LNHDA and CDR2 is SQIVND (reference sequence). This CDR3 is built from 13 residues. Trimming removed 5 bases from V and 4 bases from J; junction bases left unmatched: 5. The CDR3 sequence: CASSPGQRYEQYF. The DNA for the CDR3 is TGTGCCAGTAGTCCGGGACAGAGATACGAGCAGTACTTC.

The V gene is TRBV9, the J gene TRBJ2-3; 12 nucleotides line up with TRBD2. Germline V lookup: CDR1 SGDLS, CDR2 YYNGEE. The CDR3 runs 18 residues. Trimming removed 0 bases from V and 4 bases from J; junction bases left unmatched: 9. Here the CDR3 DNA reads TGTGCCAGCAGCGTAGAGGGTACTAGCGGGAGGAGTTCAGATACGCAGTATTTT. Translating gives CASSVEGTSGRSSDTQYF.

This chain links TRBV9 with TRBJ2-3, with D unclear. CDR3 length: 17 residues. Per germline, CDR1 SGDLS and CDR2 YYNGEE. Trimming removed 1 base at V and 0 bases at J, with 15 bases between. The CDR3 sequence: CASSVRDAVLSTDTQYF. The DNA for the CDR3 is TGTGCCAGCAGCGTAAGAGACGCCGTACTAAGCACAGATACGCAGTATTTT.

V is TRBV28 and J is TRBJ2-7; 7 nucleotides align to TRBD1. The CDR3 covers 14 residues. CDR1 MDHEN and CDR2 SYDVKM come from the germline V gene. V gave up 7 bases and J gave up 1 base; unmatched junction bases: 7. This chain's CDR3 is CASKSGTVSYEQYF. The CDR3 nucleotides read TGTGCCAGCAAATCCGGGACAGTTTCCTACGAGCAGTACTTC.

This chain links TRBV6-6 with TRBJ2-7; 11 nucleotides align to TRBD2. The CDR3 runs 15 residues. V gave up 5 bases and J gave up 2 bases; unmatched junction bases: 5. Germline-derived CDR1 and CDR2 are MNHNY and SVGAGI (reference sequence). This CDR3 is CASSRGTSGPYEQYF. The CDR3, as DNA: TGTGCCAGCAGTCGGGGGACTAGCGGTCCCTACGAGCAGTACTTC.